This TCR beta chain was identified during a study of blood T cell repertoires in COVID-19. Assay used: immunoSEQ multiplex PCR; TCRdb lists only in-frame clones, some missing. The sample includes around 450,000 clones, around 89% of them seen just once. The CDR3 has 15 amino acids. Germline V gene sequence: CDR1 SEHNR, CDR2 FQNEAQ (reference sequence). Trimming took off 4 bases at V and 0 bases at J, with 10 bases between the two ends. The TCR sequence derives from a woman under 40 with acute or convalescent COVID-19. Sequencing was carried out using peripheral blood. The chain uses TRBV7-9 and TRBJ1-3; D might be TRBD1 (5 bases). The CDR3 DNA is TGTGCCAGCAGCTCAGGACAAACCTCTGGAAACACCATATATTTT. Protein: CASSSGQTSGNTIYF.